This passage covers 20 T cell receptor beta chains from one sample sequenced in a study of Graves' ophthalmopathy and Graves' hyperthyroidism. RNA transcripts served as template for amplifying TCR beta CDR3 sequences. HTBI-primed first-round RT-PCR preceded second-round multiplex PCR. TCRdb called the multiplex PCR reads again in MiXCR, with one record for every CDR3 protein. The sample has about 620,000 distinct CDR3 sequences, 22% seen once; the top ten hold around 6.9%. Sequencing was carried out using peripheral blood. All receptors come from a woman aged 18-29 years with stable Graves' hyperthyroidism. Some clones in this sample may be carry-over from other donors' samples.

In its sample, this clonotype was seen a few times. The V and J genes are TRBV6-5 and TRBJ1-1; perhaps TRBD1 as D (5 bases). Trimming pared 0 bases from V and 5 bases from J, leaving 13 bases between. The CDR3 is 15 residues long. Germline-derived CDR1 and CDR2 are MNHEY and SVGAGI. CDR3 nucleotide sequence: TGTGCCAGCAGTTACTCGAAAAGGGGCGGAACTGAAGCTTTCTTT. Its translation: CASSYSKRGGTEAFF.

The chain carries TRBV12-3 or TRBV12-4 and TRBJ2-5; a weak D match, TRBD2 (7 bases). The V end was cut by 5 bases, the J end by 7 bases, with 17 bases between. The CDR3 is 14 residues long. DNA for the CDR3: TGTGCCAGCAGTCCCGCGGGGGCGCAGGTGACCCAGTACTTC. Protein: CASSPAGAQVTQYF.

CDR3 nucleotide sequence: TGTGCCAACCAACAGGGGTTAACAAGCACTGAAGCTTTCTTT. Its protein product is CANQQGLTSTEAFF. The chain employs TRBV6-1 and TRBJ1-1; 7 bases align to TRBD1. Germline V CDR1 and CDR2: MNHNS, SASEGT. V shed 10 bases and J 4 bases; nucleotides not matched to a gene: 12. The CDR3 contains 14 residues.

Ten or more counts support this clonotype. This chain joins TRBV20-1 and TRBJ2-7; 7 bases are a match to TRBD1. The CDR3 contains 14 residues. J lost 3 bases, V lost 3 bases, and 8 bases had no gene match. CDR1 is DFQATT and CDR2 is SNEGSKA in the germline V gene (reference sequence). The CDR3 coding sequence is TGCAGTGCTAGGTCTAGGGCAGGGGGCTACGAGCAGTACTTC. Protein sequence: CSARSRAGGYEQYF.

The chain carries TRBV15 and TRBJ1-1; D perhaps matches TRBD1 (6 bases). V lost 8 bases and J 5 bases, leaving 15 bases between the germline ends. The CDR3 covers 13 residues. Germline loops: CDR1 LNHNV, CDR2 YYDKDF (reference sequence). CDR3 region: CATGPTGLTEAFF. CDR3 sequence (DNA): TGTGCCACCGGACCCACAGGGTTAACTGAAGCTTTCTTT.

This clonotype appeared many times. The rearrangement joins TRBV6-1 to TRBJ1-3, with D possibly being TRBD1 (5 bases). Deletions cut 6 bases from V and 2 bases from J, with 17 bases between. The germline V gene has CDR1 MNHNS and CDR2 SASEGT. The CDR3 spans 16 residues. CDR3 region: CASRARGAEPGNTIYF. For the CDR3, the DNA is TGTGCCAGCAGGGCTAGAGGGGCTGAACCTGGAAACACCATATATTTT.

The table lists this clonotype with many counts. The genes are TRBV5-1 and TRBJ2-7, with D unresolved. This CDR3 is built from 14 residues. Trimming shortened V by 5 bases and J by 3 bases, and 15 bases separated the two germline ends. Germline CDR1 reads SGHRS; CDR2 reads YFSETQ. CDR3: CASSLSVANYEQYF. CDR3 coding DNA: TGCGCCAGCAGTCTGAGTGTGGCAAACTACGAGCAGTACTTC.

The chain has TRBV28 and TRBJ2-6; 7 nucleotides match TRBD2. Trimming cost V 3 bases and J 0 bases; bases outside gene matches: 2. The germline V gene has CDR1 MDHEN and CDR2 SYDVKM. The CDR3 length is 16 residues. The CDR3 spells CASSLGDYSGANVLTF. In DNA form, the CDR3 reads TGTGCCAGCAGTTTGGGGGACTACTCTGGGGCCAACGTCCTGACTTTC. The whole variable domain, remainder taken from reference TRBV28 and TRBJ2-6, is DVKVTQSSRYLVKRTGEKVFLECVQDMDHENMFWYRQDPGLGLRLIYFSYDVKMKEKGDIPEGYSVSREKKERFSLILESASTNQTSMYLCASSLGDYSGANVLTFGAGSRLTVL.

This clonotype was found many times. The chain recombines TRBV14 with TRBJ1-6; D remains ambiguous. V lost 3 bases and J lost 6, with 9 bases in between. CDR1 is SGHDN, CDR2 FVKESK, per germline. The CDR3 runs to 14 residues. The CDR3 sequence is CASSQTGRNSPLHF. CDR3 nucleotides: TGTGCCAGCAGCCAGACGGGCCGTAATTCACCCCTCCACTTT.

This clonotype was recorded many times. The genes are TRBV12-3 or TRBV12-4 and TRBJ2-7, with 7 bases identical to TRBD2. Trimming removed 5 bases from V and 2 bases from J; junction bases left unmatched: 15. The CDR3 is 17 residues long. The CDR3 sequence is CASSHPSGERAAYEQYF. The CDR3 nucleotides are TGTGCCAGCAGTCACCCCAGCGGGGAGCGGGCAGCCTACGAGCAGTACTTC.

This rearrangement joins TRBV30 to TRBJ1-2; D unclear. Trimming left V 1 base short and J 7 bases short, with 7 bases between. Germline V gene data show CDR1 as GTSNPN and CDR2 as SVGIG (reference sequence). This CDR3 comprises 11 residues. CDR3 in amino acids: CAWSGSAGYTF. For the CDR3, the DNA is TGTGCCTGGAGTGGGTCGGCTGGCTACACCTTC.

This clonotype was observed at least ten times. This chain links TRBV7-2 with TRBJ2-2; D is ambiguous. The CDR3 spans 14 residues. Deletions cut 5 bases from V and 1 base from J, with 8 bases between. CDR1 is SGHTA and CDR2 is FQGNSA in the germline V gene. The CDR3 spells CASSRNVNTGELFF. The CDR3 DNA reads as TGTGCCAGCAGCCGGAACGTGAACACCGGGGAGCTGTTTTTT.

In its sample, this clonotype was seen many times. This chain connects TRBV6-5 to TRBJ2-7; 8 bases are shared with TRBD1. Per germline, CDR1 MNHEY and CDR2 SVGAGI. This CDR3 is built from 12 residues. The V gene end was trimmed by 4 bases and the J gene end by 12 bases; junction bases not matched to a gene: 8. CDR3 region: CASSSSDRGVYF. The CDR3 DNA reads as TGTGCCAGCAGTTCGAGCGACAGGGGTGTGTACTTC.

V gene TRBV5-1 combines with J gene TRBJ1-2; 9 bases align to TRBD1. After removal of 4 bases from V and 6 bases from J, the junction contained 10 bases not matched to a gene. In germline, CDR1 is SGHRS, CDR2 YFSETQ. This CDR3 is 15 amino acids long. CDR3 DNA: TGCGCCAGCAGCCCCTGGACAGGGGCGAACGATGGCTACACCTTC. Encoded protein: CASSPWTGANDGYTF.

This clonotype was seen at least ten times. V and J are TRBV19 and TRBJ1-5; no reliable D call. V lost 4 bases to trimming and J lost 4 bases, with 8 bases between them. Germline V gene sequence: CDR1 LNHDA, CDR2 SQIVND (reference sequence). CDR3 length equals 13 residues. CDR3 sequence reads: CASSKARNQPQHF. CDR3 DNA: TGTGCCAGTAGTAAGGCAAGAAATCAGCCCCAGCATTTT. Using reference TRBV19 and TRBJ1-5 for the parts outside the CDR3, the full variable domain is DGGITQSPKYLFRKEGQNVTLSCEQNLNHDAMYWYRQDPGQGLRLIYYSQIVNDFQKGDIAEGYSVSREKKESFPLTVTSAQKNPTAFYLCASSKARNQPQHFGDGTRLSIL.

This clonotype was seen many times. The chain carries TRBV10-3 and TRBJ2-7, with D possibly matching TRBD1 (5 bases). This CDR3 is 14 amino acids long. In germline, CDR1 is ENHRY, CDR2 SYGVKD. Between the trimmed V and J ends, which lost 0 bases and 3 bases, there was a span of 9 bases. DNA of the CDR3: TGTGCCATCAGTGAGTCGGGCACAGGCTACGAGCAGTACTTC. Translated: CAISESGTGYEQYF.

There are a few counts of this clonotype. The chain couples TRBV18 to TRBJ2-1; 12 bases are shared with TRBD2. V shed 1 base, J shed 10 bases, and the junction held 5 bases outside the gene matches. CDR3 length: 15 residues. Germline CDR1 and CDR2: KGHSH and LQKENI. The DNA of the CDR3 is TGTGCCAGCTCACCACTTGGGACTAGCGGGTTAGAGCAGTTCTTC. It is translated as CASSPLGTSGLEQFF. Complete variable domain (other parts from reference TRBV18 and TRBJ2-1): NAGVMQNPRHLVRRRGQEARLRCSPMKGHSHVYWYRQLPEEGLKFMVYLQKENIIDESGMPKERFSAEFPKEGPSILRIQQVVRGDSAAYFCASSPLGTSGLEQFFGPGTRLTVL.

This chain connects TRBV6-1 to TRBJ2-7; D is possibly TRBD2 (5 bases). Germline-derived CDR1 and CDR2 are MNHNS and SASEGT. V was pared by 3 bases and J by 6 bases, with 12 bases between. The CDR3 covers 13 residues. The CDR3 loop is CASSDVRRGEQYF. The CDR3 DNA follows: TGTGCCAGCAGTGATGTCAGACGGGGCGAGCAGTACTTC.

A single count supports this clonotype. The V call is TRBV10-3, the J call TRBJ2-2; D unclear. The length of the CDR3 is 13 residues. In germline, CDR1 is ENHRY, CDR2 SYGVKD. Trimming pared 7 bases from V and 8 bases from J, leaving 14 bases between. As DNA, the CDR3 is TGTGCCATCAACCCGTCTGGGGAAGGGGAGCTGTTTTTT. Protein: CAINPSGEGELFF.

Regarding this clonotype: At one of its ends the junction is not consistent with the germline gene, which may arise from a read error. V is TRBV18 and J is TRBJ1-5; 7 bases line up with TRBD1. Germline V gene sequence: CDR1 KGHSH, CDR2 LQKENI. CDR3 size: 16 residues. CDR3 protein: CASSPGQDDLNQPQHF. The DNA for the CDR3 is TGTGCCAGCTCACCAGGACAGGACGATCTCAATCAGCCTCAGCATTTT.